Below, one TCR beta chain is given with its context. The antigen is not known. J gave up 4 bases and V 5 bases, and 8 bases lay outside the gene matches. This CDR3 comprises 16 residues. CDR1 LNHDA and CDR2 SQIVND come from the germline V gene (reference sequence). This sample was included in a study of shared clonotypes between healthy human individuals. The overall study: The cohort had a couple of women and a few men, ages 18 to 49. CD4 naive cells filled three plates per donor, CD4 memory three, CD8 naive two and CD8 memory one. Study observations and caveats: For naive CD4 cells, roughly 5% of clonotypes were shared across several donors.

Using immunoSEQ multiplex PCR, the repertoire was profiled, and TCRdb retains in-frame clones only, with some absent. Of some 1 million clones listed, under 80% are singletons. The source is a man aged 18 to 29 in good health. This sequence joins TRBV19 and TRBJ2-3; TRBD1 aligns across 11 bases. Sequencing was done on a sample of memory CD4+ T cells sorted from blood. Specified subset: CD45RA-negative fraction. CDR3 residues: CASSLSGTGGADTQYF. CDR3 in DNA: TGTGCCAGTAGTCTATCCGGGACAGGGGGTGCAGATACGCAGTATTTT.